This TCR beta chain was captured in a study of control samples from healthy donors and cancer patients. Deletions cut 5 bases from V and 2 bases from J, with 11 bases between. The CDR3 has 14 residues. Germline V gene lookup returns CDR1 MNHEY and CDR2 SVGEGT. TCRdb's copy holds only in-frame clones and misses some; the assay was immunoSEQ multiplex PCR. Here the sample spans 95,000 to 150,000 clones, 70% to 90% being singletons. This clone has only one observation. This sequence originates from a man between 45 and 60 years old in good health. Sequencing was performed on blood. The chain combines TRBV6-2 or TRBV6-3 with TRBJ2-3; D is unresolved. CDR3 loop: CASSPYSTTDTQYF. In DNA form, the CDR3 reads TGTGCCAGCAGTCCCTATTCCACCACAGATACGCAGTATTTT.